This paragraph reports one T cell receptor beta chain. Its antigen remains unidentified. This sample stems from a study of T cells after yellow fever vaccination. Overall study: The SMART-Seq v4 Ultra Low Input method served to prepare the low-cell-number fractions.

Study-wide results and caveats: A secondary response was less intense yet reached its peak sooner, at day 5 versus 15. Post-booster samples contained most primary-vaccination clones (around 95% CD4, approximately 88% CD8).

V trimming: 1 base; J trimming: 4 bases; junction bases outside the gene matches: 4. The CDR3 contains 16 residues. CDR1 is SGHDN and CDR2 is FVKESK in the germline V gene. A universal primer site and UMIs were added as TCR cDNA was made by 5'RACE template switching. TCRdb processed the 5' RACE reads anew with MiXCR; each CDR3 protein has one entry. The table includes some 300,000 distinct CDR3 sequences, approximately 3.9% detected once. Sequencing was performed on PBMCs, taken on the day of the yellow fever booster vaccination. The chain couples TRBV14 to TRBJ2-1; 10 nucleotides agree with TRBD2. The source is a man between 18 and 35 years old who received the YFV17D yellow fever vaccine. CDR3 bases: TGTGCCAGCAGCCAAGCTGGTAGCGGGGGGTACAATGAGCAGTTCTTC. The encoded protein is CASSQAGSGGYNEQFF.